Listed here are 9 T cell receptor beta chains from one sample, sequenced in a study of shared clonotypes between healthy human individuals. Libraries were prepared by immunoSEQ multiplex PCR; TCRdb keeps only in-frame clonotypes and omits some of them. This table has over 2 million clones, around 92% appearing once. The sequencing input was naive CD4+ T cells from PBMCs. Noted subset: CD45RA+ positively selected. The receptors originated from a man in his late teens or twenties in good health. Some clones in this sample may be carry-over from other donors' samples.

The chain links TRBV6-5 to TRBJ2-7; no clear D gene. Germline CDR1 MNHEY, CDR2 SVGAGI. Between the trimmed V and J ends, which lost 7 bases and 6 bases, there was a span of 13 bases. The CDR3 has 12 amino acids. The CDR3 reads CASTSASSEQYF. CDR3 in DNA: TGTGCCAGCACCAGCGCAAGCTCCGAGCAGTACTTC.

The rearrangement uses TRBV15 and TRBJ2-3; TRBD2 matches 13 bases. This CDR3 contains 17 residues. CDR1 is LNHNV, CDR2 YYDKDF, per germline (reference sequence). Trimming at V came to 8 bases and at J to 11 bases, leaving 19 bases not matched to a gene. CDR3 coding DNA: TGTGCCACCGGCCCCGGGACTAGCGGGACCATCCGAGGGGGGCAGTATTTT. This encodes CATGPGTSGTIRGGQYF.

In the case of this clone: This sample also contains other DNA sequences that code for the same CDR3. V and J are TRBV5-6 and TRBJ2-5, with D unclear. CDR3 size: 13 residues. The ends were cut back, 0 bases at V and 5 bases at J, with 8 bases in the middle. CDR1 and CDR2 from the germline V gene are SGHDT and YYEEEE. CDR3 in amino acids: CASSLVGLETQYF. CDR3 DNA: TGTGCCAGCAGCTTGGTAGGGTTGGAGACCCAGTACTTC.

CDR3 coding DNA: TGTGAAGCCTCGGCGGTGGGCGAGGCCTATGGCTACACCTTC. Translation gives CEASAVGEAYGYTF. V gene TRBV10-3 combines with J gene TRBJ1-2; D gene uncertain. The CDR3 consists of 14 residues. The germline gives CDR1 ENHRY, CDR2 SYGVKD.

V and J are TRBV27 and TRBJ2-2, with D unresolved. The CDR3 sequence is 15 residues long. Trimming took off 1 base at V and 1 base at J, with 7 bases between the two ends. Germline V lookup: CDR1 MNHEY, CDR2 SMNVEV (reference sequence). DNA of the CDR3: TGTGCCAGCAGTTTATTAAGTGGGAACACCGGGGAGCTGTTTTTT. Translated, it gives CASSLLSGNTGELFF.

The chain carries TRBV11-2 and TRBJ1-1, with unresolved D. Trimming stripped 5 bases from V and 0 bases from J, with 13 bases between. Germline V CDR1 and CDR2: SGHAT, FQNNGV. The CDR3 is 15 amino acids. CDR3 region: CASSPNDILNTEAFF. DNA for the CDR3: TGTGCCAGCAGCCCCAATGACATTCTGAACACTGAAGCTTTCTTT.

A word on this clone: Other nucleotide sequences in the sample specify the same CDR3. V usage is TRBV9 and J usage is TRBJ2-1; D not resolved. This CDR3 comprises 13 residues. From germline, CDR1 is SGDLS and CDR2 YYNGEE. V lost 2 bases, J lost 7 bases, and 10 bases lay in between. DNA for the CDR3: TGTGCCAGCAGCGTTGCGATACGGAATGAGCAGTTCTTC. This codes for CASSVAIRNEQFF.

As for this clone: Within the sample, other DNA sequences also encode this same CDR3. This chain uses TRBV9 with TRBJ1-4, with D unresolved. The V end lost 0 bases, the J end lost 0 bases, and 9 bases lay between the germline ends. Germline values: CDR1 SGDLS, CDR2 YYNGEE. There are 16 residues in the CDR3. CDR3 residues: CASSVGSSATNEKLFF. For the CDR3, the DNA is TGTGCCAGCAGCGTAGGCTCCAGTGCAACTAATGAAAAACTGTTTTTT.

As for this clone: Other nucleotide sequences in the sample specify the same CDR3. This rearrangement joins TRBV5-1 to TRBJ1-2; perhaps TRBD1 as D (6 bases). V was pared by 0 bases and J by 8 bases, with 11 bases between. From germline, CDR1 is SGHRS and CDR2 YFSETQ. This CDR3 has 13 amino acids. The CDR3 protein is CASSLAQGTGYTF. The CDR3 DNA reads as TGCGCCAGCAGCTTGGCTCAGGGGACAGGCTACACCTTC.